This T cell receptor beta chain was recovered during a study of radiotherapy plus CTLA-4 blockade in lung cancer. Some clones are missing from TCRdb's copy, which holds only in-frame ones; the method was immunoSEQ multiplex PCR. The sample holds tens of thousands of clones; roughly 75% are singletons and the top ten take 7.1%. V was pared by 2 bases and J by 4 bases, with 4 bases of the junction left unmatched. This CDR3 is 15 amino acids long. Germline CDR1 is MGHRA and CDR2 is YSYEKL. Sequences were derived from peripheral blood, sampled from a patient treated with radiotherapy plus ipilimumab. The chain employs TRBV4-1 and TRBJ2-7; 11 nucleotides align to TRBD1. The TCR was taken from a human donor with non-small cell lung cancer who had a complete response to radiotherapy plus ipilimumab. In DNA form, the CDR3 reads TGCGCCAGCAGCCAACCCGGGACAGGGGGTTACGAGCAGTACTTC. Protein: CASSQPGTGGYEQYF.